Detailed here is one TCR beta chain. Random hexamers primed reverse transcription of about 0.45 to 1 ug RNA. A multiplex approach, immunoSEQ multiplex PCR, amplified TCR beta CDR3 across 54 Vbeta and 13 Jbeta. Each CDR3 protein is one row after TCRdb ran MiXCR on the immunoSEQ multiplex PCR reads. The table lists under 200,000 distinct CDR3 sequences, 90% to 95% of them singletons. This specimen belongs to a study of CD8 T cells in Susac syndrome. The T cells that were sequenced for TCR beta were CD8+ and CD4+ cells from blood. Matched for age and sex, the controls were healthy donors. Germline V lookup: CDR1 LGHNT, CDR2 FRNRAP. This CDR3 is 15 amino acids long. Between the trimmed V and J ends, which lost 5 bases and 2 bases, there was a span of 14 bases.

The receptor was isolated from a human donor in good health. The rearrangement links TRBV12-5 to TRBJ2-3, with TRBD1 as a possible D gene (6 bases). What was sequenced was CD4+ T cells from PBMCs. CDR3 sequence reads: CASGLGQFITDTQYF. The CDR3 coding sequence is TGTGCTAGTGGTCTCGGACAGTTTATCACAGATACGCAGTATTTT.